This T cell receptor beta chain was captured in a study of control samples from healthy donors and cancer patients. Data came from immunoSEQ multiplex PCR; TCRdb stores just in-frame clones and leaves some out. The repertoire consists of some 120,000 clones, with roughly 92% occurring once and the leading ten covering over 2.5%. V shed 5 bases and J shed 2 bases, with 16 bases lying between them. The germline gives CDR1 MDHEN, CDR2 SYDVKM. The CDR3 spans 15 residues. Sequencing used blood. The TCR originated in a man aged 25 to 45 in good health. The rearrangement joins TRBV28 to TRBJ2-7; D may be TRBD1 (6 bases). CDR3 bases: TGTGCCAGCAGTCTTGGGGCAGGGGCCACCTACGAGCAGTACTTC. Encoded protein: CASSLGAGATYEQYF. Complete variable domain (other parts from reference TRBV28 and TRBJ2-7): DVKVTQSSRYLVKRTGEKVFLECVQDMDHENMFWYRQDPGLGLRLIYFSYDVKMKEKGDIPEGYSVSREKKERFSLILESASTNQTSMYLCASSLGAGATYEQYFGPGTRLTVT.